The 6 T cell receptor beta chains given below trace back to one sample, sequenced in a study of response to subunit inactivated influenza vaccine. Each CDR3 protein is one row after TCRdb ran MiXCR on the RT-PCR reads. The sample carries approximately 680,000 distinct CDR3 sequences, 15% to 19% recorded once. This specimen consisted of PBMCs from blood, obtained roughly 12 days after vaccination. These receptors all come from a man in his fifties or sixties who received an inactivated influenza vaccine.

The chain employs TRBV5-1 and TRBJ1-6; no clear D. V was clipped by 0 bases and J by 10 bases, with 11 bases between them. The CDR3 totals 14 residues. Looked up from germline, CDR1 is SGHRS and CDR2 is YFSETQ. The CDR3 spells CASSLGGLGSPLHF. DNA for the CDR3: TGCGCCAGCAGCTTGGGTGGCCTGGGGTCACCCCTCCACTTT.

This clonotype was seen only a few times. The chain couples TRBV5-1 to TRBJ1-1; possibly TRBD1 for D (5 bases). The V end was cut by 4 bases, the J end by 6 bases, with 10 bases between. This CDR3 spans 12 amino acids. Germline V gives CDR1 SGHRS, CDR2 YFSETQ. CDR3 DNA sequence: TGCGCCAGCAGCCCCGGGGGGGCTGAAGCTTTCTTT. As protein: CASSPGGAEAFF.

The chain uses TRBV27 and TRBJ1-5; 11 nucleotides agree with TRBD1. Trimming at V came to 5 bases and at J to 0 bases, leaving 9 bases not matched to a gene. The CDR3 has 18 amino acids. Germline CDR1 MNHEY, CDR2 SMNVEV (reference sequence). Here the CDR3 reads CASSDGQGAQNSNQPQHF. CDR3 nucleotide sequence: TGTGCCAGCAGTGATGGACAGGGGGCACAGAATAGCAATCAGCCCCAGCATTTT.

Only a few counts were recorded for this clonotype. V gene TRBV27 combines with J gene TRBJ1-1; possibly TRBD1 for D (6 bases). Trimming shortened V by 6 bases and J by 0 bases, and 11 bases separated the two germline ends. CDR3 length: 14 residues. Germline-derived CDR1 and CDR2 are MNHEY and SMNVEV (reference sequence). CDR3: CASRVRDMNTEAFF. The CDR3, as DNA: TGTGCCAGCAGGGTCAGGGACATGAACACTGAAGCTTTCTTT.

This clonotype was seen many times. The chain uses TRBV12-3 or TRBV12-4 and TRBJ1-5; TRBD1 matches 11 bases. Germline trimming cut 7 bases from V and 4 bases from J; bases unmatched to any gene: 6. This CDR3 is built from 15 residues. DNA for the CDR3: TGTGCCAGCACCGGACAGGGGGCTCCTAATCAGCCCCAGCATTTT. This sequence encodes CASTGQGAPNQPQHF.

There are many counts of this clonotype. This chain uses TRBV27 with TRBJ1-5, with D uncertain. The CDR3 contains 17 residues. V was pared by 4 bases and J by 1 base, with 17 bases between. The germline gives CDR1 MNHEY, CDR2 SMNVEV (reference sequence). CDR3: CASSSEHQDKSNQPQHF. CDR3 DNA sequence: TGTGCCAGCAGTTCGGAACATCAAGACAAGAGCAATCAGCCCCAGCATTTT.